This T cell receptor beta chain appears in the sequencing data of a study of cytomegalovirus exposure and HLA in healthy donors. Overall study results and limits: For TCR beta chains, V- and J-gene trimming was later linked to a missense DCLRE1C variant. Sequencing probably produced one cluster of sequence variants that were highly shared. Cytomegalovirus status was reportedly diagnosed by the classifier with high sensitivity and specificity. In a later analysis, CMV-associated beta chains were mostly HLA-associated, it appeared.

The V gene's germline CDR1 is SGDLS and CDR2 YYNGEE. V lost 0 bases and J lost 4, with 4 bases in between. CDR3 length equals 12 residues. In regard to this clone: Antigen unknown.

Amplification used 60 Vbeta primers and 13 Jbeta primers. Assay used: immunoSEQ multiplex PCR; TCRdb lists only in-frame clones, some missing. The sample gives 200,000 to 250,000 clones, almost 85% of which show up once; 0.55% to 0.7% is in the top ten. J is TRBJ1-2 and V is TRBV9; D unclear. Sequencing was done on a sample of PBMCs. The receptor's source is a woman in her thirties or forties in good health and CMV-seronegative. DNA of the CDR3: TGTGCCAGCAGCGTAGACTCCTATGGCTACACCTTC. Its protein product is CASSVDSYGYTF.